The source of this T cell receptor (beta chain) is a study of radiation and T cells in renal cell carcinoma. Findings of the study overall: Without pretreatment biopsies, baseline tumor clonotype presence was undetermined.

About this clone: The target antigen is unknown.

Regarding time point: blood 4 weeks post-SBRT, at nephrectomy. Specified treatment: 15 Gy SBRT to primary tumor, nephrectomy 4 weeks later. Nephrectomy followed 15 Gy stereotactic body radiation by 4 weeks. The patient's renal cell carcinoma had clear cell pathology. Profiled with immunoSEQ multiplex PCR; TCRdb holds only in-frame clones, not every one. In the table there are around 95,000 clones, 75% to 85% of which are singletons. The V segment lost 7 bases and the J segment 4 bases; nucleotides outside the gene matches: 5. Germline-derived CDR1 and CDR2 are ENHRY and SYGVKD. This CDR3 has 13 amino acids.

This specimen was blood, taken from a patient whose treatment included radiotherapy and nephrectomy. The TCR originated in a man aged 60 to 75 with renal cell carcinoma. The V call is TRBV10-3, the J call TRBJ2-7; 9 positions agree with TRBD1. The CDR3 spells CAITPGQGYEQYF. CDR3 DNA sequence: TGTGCCATCACCCCCGGACAGGGGTACGAGCAGTACTTC.